This T cell receptor beta chain was profiled in a study of cytomegalovirus exposure and HLA in healthy donors (dated by TCRdb to between 2016 and 2019). The study in broad terms: The roughly 670 repertoires of the first cohort and the 120 validation repertoires were produced on the same platform, according to a later analysis. The aim of the study was to test whether cataloging public T cell receptors could identify signatures of past pathogen exposure. In addition to the first cohort of roughly 670 subjects, a separate validation cohort of 120 different subjects was used. High-throughput TCR immunosequencing, statistical association of individual TCRs with disease status, and machine learning were combined to predict cytomegalovirus infection status.

As for this clone: The antigen it recognizes is unknown. No clone much larger than this one lies a single base away; base qualities are absent.

Library method: the immunoSEQ multiplex PCR assay. The authors' analysis ran thus. To diagnose cytomegalovirus status from the catalog of TCR beta chain sequences, a statistical classification framework was built. In its TCRdb copy, this immuneACCESS table keeps in-frame sequences only and misses some clones. Where compared with another copy, unresolved V genes explain less than half of these, and the others have no known cause. The D gene and trimming were derived from the DNA, and the V and J assignments and clone size from that table. Present in this sample are roughly 130,000 clones, about 90% of which were seen just once. The ten largest clones capture about 3.7% of the sample. Broader findings and caveats from the paper: Most TCR sequences were seen in very few donors, while some public TCRs were found in many individuals. In a later analysis, TCRs clustered in the first cohort were found to also tend to co-occur in the approximately 110 validation repertoires, with 90% to 95% of cluster scores above 0. Cytomegalovirus status was reported to be diagnosed by the classifier with high specificity and sensitivity in both the original and validation cohorts. It was suggested by the authors that the approach could potentially be generalized to other disease states and immunological phenotypes. In vitro tests confirmed that a few of the cytomegalovirus-associated TCR beta chains recognize cytomegalovirus antigens. The validation cohort had no HLA typing available for a later analysis, so co-occurrence within that cohort was assessed over all 130 or so repertoires. The study gave a list of roughly 150 TCR beta chains associated with cytomegalovirus.

The CDR3 measures 12 amino acids from cysteine to phenylalanine. The DNA shown is the 36-base CDR3, in frame from base 1. CDR1 and CDR2, per the germline V gene, are MNHEY and SVGAGI. Trimming costs V 7 bases and J 5 bases, and their ends lie 11 bases apart. Donors formed part of the validation cohort, which comprised over a hundred subjects and was distinct from the first cohort of under 800 subjects. Sequenced input: PBMCs. The clonotype comes from a man aged 25 to 45 in good health and CMV-seronegative. The V and J segments used are TRBV6-5 and TRBJ1-2; no D gene can be assigned with confidence. The nucleotide sequence reads as follows: TGTGCCAGCACCACTCCGGGTTATGGCTACACCTTC. This gives the protein CASTTPGYGYTF.